What follows is one T cell receptor beta chain and its context. Its specificity is not known. Per donor, one heparinised blood draw averaged roughly 110 mL. Sorting that relied on CD45RO/CCR7/CD25/CD127/CD95/CD27 yielded CD4+ naive, central memory, regulatory and stem cell-like memory cells. This sample is part of a study of beta chain features in type 1 diabetes. General observations from the study: TCRB CDR3s were moderately but significantly shorter in Type 1 diabetes patients in all four CD4+ subsets.

cDNA synthesis used the whole RNA isolate, giving expressed TCRB sequences. The protocol was immunoSEQ multiplex PCR, while the TCRdb copy is restricted to in-frame clones and leaves out a portion. The repertoire includes roughly 240,000 clones, less than 30% of them detected once, and 0.012% sits in the top ten. The receptor was isolated from a woman in her 30s with type 1 diabetes. The sample consisted of naive CD4+ T cells from blood.

CDR3 protein: CASSSPWTSGSTDTQYF. The CDR3 DNA is TGTGCCAGCAGTTCCCCCTGGACTAGCGGAAGCACAGATACGCAGTATTTT. The V gene is TRBV27, the J gene TRBJ2-3; 10 bases align to TRBD2. The CDR3 is 17 amino acids. Germline CDR1 reads MNHEY; CDR2 reads SMNVEV (reference sequence). V lost 4 bases and J lost 0; bases outside the gene matches: 7.